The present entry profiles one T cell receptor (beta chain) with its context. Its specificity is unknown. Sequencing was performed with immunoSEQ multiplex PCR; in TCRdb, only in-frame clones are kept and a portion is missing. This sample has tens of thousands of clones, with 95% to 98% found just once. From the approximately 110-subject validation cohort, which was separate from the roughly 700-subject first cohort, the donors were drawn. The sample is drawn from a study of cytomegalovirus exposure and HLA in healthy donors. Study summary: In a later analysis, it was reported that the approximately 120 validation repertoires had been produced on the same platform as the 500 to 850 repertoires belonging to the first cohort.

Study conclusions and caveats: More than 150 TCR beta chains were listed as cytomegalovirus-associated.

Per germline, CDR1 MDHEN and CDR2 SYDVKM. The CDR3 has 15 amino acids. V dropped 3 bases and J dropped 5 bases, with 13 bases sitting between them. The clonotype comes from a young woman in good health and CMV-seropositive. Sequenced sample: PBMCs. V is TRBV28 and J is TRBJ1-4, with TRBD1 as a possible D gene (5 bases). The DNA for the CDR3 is TGTGCCAGCAGTTTTAGTGGGGCAAGCAATGAAAAACTGTTTTTT. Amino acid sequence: CASSFSGASNEKLFF.